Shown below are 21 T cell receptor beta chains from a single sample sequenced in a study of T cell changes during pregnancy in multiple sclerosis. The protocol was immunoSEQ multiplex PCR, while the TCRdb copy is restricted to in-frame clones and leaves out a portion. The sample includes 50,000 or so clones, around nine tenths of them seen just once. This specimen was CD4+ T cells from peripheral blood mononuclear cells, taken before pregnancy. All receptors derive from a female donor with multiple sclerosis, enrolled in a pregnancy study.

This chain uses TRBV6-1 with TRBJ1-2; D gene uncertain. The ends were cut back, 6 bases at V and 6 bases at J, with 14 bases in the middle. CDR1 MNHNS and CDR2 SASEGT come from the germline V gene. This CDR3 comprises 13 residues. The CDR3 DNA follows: TGTGCCAGCAGCCCCCTCCTATCGGATGGCTACACCTTC. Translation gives CASSPLLSDGYTF.

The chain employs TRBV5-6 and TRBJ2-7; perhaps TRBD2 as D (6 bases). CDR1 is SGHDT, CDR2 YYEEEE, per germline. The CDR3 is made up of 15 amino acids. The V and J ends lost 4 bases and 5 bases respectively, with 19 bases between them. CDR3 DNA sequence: TGTGCCAGCAGCCGCCCTTTTACGGGGGTGGACGAGCAGTACTTC. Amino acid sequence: CASSRPFTGVDEQYF.

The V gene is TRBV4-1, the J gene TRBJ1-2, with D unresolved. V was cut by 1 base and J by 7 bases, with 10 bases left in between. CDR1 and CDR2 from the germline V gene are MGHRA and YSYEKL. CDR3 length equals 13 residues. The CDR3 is CASSQAAGSGYTF. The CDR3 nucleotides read TGCGCCAGCAGCCAAGCGGCAGGCAGTGGCTACACCTTC.

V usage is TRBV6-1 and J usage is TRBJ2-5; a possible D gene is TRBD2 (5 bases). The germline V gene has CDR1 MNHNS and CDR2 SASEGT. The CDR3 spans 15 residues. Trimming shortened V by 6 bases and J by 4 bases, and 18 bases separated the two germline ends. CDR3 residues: CASSLLQLVLETQYF. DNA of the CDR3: TGTGCCAGCAGCTTACTTCAACTAGTTCTAGAGACCCAGTACTTC.

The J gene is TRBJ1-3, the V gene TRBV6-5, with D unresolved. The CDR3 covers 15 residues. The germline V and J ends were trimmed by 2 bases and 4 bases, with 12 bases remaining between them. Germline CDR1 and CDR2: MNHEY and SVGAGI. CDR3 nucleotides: TGTGCCAGCAGTTACAAGCTCTCGGGGGGAAACACCATATATTTT. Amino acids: CASSYKLSGGNTIYF.

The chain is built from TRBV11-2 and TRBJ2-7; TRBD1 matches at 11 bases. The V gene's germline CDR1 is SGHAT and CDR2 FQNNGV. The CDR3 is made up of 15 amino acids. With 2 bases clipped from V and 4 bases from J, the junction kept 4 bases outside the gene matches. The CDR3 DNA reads TGTGCCAGCAGCTTATCGGGACAGGGGGTGTACGAGCAGTACTTC. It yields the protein CASSLSGQGVYEQYF.

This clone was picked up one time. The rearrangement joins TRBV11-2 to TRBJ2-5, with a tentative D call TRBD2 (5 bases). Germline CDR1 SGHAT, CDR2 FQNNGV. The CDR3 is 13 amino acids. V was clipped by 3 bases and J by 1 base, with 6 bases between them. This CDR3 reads CASSFGLQETQYF. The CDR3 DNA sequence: TGTGCCAGCAGCTTTGGACTCCAAGAGACCCAGTACTTC. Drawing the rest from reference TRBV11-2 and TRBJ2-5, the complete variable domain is EAGVAQSPRYKIIEKRQSVAFWCNPISGHATLYWYQQILGQGPKLLIQFQNNGVVDDSQLPKDRFSAERLKGVDSTLKIQPAKLEDSAVYLCASSFGLQETQYFGPGTRLLVL.

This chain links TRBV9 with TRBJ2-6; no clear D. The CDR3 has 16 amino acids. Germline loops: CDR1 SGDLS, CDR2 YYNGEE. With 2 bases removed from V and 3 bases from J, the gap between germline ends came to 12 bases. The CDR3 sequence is CASSVRSGLGANVLTF. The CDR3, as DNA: TGTGCCAGCAGCGTGAGAAGTGGGCTTGGGGCCAACGTCCTGACTTTC.

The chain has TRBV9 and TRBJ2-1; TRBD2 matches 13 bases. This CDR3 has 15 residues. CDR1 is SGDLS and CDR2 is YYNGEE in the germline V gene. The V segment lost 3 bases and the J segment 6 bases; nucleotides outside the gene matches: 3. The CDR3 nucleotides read TGTGCCAGCAGCGAGGGGACTAGCGGGATCAATGAGCAGTTCTTC. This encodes CASSEGTSGINEQFF. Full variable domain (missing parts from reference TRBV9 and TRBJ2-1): DSGVTQTPKHLITATGQRVTLRCSPRSGDLSVYWYQQSLDQGLQFLIQYYNGEERAKGNILERFSAQQFPDLHSELNLSSLELGDSALYFCASSEGTSGINEQFFGPGTRLTVL.

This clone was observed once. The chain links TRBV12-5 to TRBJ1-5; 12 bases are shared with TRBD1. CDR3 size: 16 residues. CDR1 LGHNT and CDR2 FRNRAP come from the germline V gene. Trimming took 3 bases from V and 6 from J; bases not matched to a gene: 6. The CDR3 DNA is TGTGCTAGTGGTTTTCCGGGACAGGGGGCGGTTCAGCCCCAGCATTTT. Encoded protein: CASGFPGQGAVQPQHF.

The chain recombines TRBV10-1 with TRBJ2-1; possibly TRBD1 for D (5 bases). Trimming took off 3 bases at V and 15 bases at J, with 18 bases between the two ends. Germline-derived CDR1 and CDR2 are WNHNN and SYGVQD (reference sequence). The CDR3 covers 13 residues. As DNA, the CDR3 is TGCGCCAGCAGTGACCCGCCCCCAGGGATACCGTTCTTC. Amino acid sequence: CASSDPPPGIPFF.

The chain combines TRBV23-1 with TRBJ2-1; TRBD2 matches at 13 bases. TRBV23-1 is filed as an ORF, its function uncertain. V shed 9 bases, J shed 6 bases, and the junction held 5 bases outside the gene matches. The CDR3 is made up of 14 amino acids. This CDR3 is CARNGTSGTNEQFF. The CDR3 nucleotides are TGCGCCAGGAACGGGACTAGCGGGACCAATGAGCAGTTCTTC.

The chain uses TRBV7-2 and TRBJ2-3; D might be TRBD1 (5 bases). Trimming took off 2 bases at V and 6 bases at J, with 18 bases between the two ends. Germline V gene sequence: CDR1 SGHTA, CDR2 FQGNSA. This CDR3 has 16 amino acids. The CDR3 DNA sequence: TGTGCCAGCAGCTTAAGCAGGGCTTCAGGAAGGGATACGCAGTATTTT. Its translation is CASSLSRASGRDTQYF.

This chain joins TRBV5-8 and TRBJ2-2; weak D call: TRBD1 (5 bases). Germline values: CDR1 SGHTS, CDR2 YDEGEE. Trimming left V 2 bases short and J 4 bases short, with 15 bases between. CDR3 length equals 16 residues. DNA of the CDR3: TGTGCCAGCAGCTTTACCCAGGGTCTGAGCACCGGGGAGCTGTTTTTT. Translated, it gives CASSFTQGLSTGELFF. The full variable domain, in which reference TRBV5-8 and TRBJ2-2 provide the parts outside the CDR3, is EAGVTQSPTHLIKTRGQQATLRCSPISGHTSVYWYQQALGLGLQFLLWYDEGEERNRGNFPPRFSGRQFPNYSSELNVNALELEDSALYLCASSFTQGLSTGELFFGEGSRLTVL.

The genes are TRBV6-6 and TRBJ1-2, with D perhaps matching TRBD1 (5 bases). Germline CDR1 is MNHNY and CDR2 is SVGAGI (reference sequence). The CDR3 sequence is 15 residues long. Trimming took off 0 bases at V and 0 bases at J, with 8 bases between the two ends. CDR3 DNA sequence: TGTGCCAGCAGTTACTCTGGGGCGGCTAACTATGGCTACACCTTC. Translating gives CASSYSGAANYGYTF.

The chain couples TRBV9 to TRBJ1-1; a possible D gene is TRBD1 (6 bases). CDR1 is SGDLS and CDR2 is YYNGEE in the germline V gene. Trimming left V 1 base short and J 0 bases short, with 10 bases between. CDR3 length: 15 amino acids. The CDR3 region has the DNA TGTGCCAGCAGCGTAAGGGGGGGGATGAACACTGAAGCTTTCTTT. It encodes CASSVRGGMNTEAFF. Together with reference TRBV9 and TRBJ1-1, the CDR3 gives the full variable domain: DSGVTQTPKHLITATGQRVTLRCSPRSGDLSVYWYQQSLDQGLQFLIQYYNGEERAKGNILERFSAQQFPDLHSELNLSSLELGDSALYFCASSVRGGMNTEAFFGQGTRLTVV.

Written as DNA, the CDR3 is TGTGCCAGTAGTCCCTTTACAGGATCCTACGAGCAGTACTTC. This codes for CASSPFTGSYEQYF. The chain combines TRBV19 with TRBJ2-7; TRBD1 is a possible D gene (5 bases). Deletions cut 5 bases from V and 1 base from J, with 12 bases between. The length of the CDR3 is 14 residues. Germline V gene sequence: CDR1 LNHDA, CDR2 SQIVND (reference sequence).

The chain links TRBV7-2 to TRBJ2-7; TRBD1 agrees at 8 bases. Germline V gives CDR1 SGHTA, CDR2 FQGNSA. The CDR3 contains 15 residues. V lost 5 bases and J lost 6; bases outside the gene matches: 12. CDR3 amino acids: CASSAQGARSGEQYF. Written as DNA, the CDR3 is TGTGCCAGCAGCGCTCAGGGGGCCAGGTCAGGCGAGCAGTACTTC.

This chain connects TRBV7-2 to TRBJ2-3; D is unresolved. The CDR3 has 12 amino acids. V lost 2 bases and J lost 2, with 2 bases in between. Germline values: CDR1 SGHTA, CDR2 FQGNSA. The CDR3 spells CASSLHTDTQYF. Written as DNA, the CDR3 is TGTGCCAGCAGCTTACACACAGATACGCAGTATTTT.

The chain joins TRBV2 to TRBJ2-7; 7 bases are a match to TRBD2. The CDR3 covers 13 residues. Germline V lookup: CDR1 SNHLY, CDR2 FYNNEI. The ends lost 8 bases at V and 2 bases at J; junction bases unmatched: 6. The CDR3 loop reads CASGRDRAYEQYF. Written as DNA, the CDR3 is TGTGCCAGCGGGAGGGACCGCGCCTACGAGCAGTACTTC. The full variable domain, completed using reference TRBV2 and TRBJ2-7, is EPEVTQTPSHQVTQMGQEVILRCVPISNHLYFYWYRQILGQKVEFLVSFYNNEISEKSEIFDDQFSVERPDGSNFTLKIRSTKLEDSAMYFCASGRDRAYEQYFGPGTRLTVT.

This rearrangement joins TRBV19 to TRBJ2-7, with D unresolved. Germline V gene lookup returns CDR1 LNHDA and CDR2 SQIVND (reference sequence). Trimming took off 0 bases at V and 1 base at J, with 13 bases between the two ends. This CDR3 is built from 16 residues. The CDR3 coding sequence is TGTGCCAGTAGTATAGATGGAAACAGATTTTCCTACGAGCAGTACTTC. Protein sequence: CASSIDGNRFSYEQYF.